This is a list of T cell receptor beta chains from one sample in a study of shared clonotypes between healthy human individuals. Sequencing used immunoSEQ multiplex PCR; TCRdb keeps in-frame clones, though not all of them. The data contain about 2.4 million clones, around nine tenths of them seen just once; the ten biggest clones take up over 0.12%. What was sequenced was naive CD4+ T cells sorted from blood. The receptor source for this set is a man aged 18-30 years in good health. Both conserved end residues are part of each CDR3. A D gene is named only where the DNA matches it firmly. Size values are once, few and many counts, or a class for expanded clones, and some rows have none.

d_call	v_call	clone_size	j_call	cdr3_aa	cdr3_nt
NA	TRBV25-1	once	TRBJ1-1	CASMRGPDTEAFF	TGTGCCAGCATGAGGGGCCCCGACACTGAAGCTTTCTTT
TRBD1	TRBV18	NA	TRBJ2-5	CASSPPAGGEETQYF	TGTGCCAGCTCACCACCCGCAGGGGGAGAGGAGACCCAGTACTTC
TRBD2	TRBV7-3	NA	TRBJ2-3	CASSPLLAGGSTDTQYF	TGTGCCAGCAGCCCCCTCCTAGCGGGGGGTAGCACAGATACGCAGTATTTT
NA	TRBV5-1	NA	TRBJ1-1	CASSLVGPHTEAFF	TGCGCCAGCAGCTTGGTTGGACCGCACACTGAAGCTTTCTTT
NA	TRBV11-2	NA	TRBJ1-6	CASGSRVRNSPLHF	TGTGCCAGCGGCAGTAGGGTGAGGAATTCACCCCTCCACTTT
NA	TRBV2	NA	TRBJ1-6	CASSDASPLHF	TGTGCCAGCAGTGATGCCTCACCCCTCCACTTT
TRBD2	TRBV5-1	NA	TRBJ2-2	CASSHQLAGANTGELFF	TGCGCCAGCAGCCATCAACTAGCGGGGGCGAACACCGGGGAGCTGTTTTTT
NA	TRBV27	NA	TRBJ2-3	CASSSRREDTQYF	TGTGCCAGCAGTAGTCGGCGGGAAGATACGCAGTATTTT
TRBD1	TRBV7-9	NA	TRBJ2-2	CASSLDRGATGELFF	TGTGCCAGCAGCTTGGACAGGGGCGCAACCGGGGAGCTGTTTTTT
NA	TRBV28	NA	TRBJ1-5	CASSPGTTGDQPQHF	TGTGCCAGCAGTCCTGGGACAACCGGGGATCAGCCCCAGCATTTT
NA	TRBV9	once	TRBJ1-3	CASSVGDFGNTIYF	TGTGCCAGCAGCGTAGGAGATTTTGGAAACACCATATATTTT
NA	TRBV2	NA	TRBJ1-1	CASKPGSMSTEAFF	TGTGCCAGCAAACCAGGGAGTATGAGCACTGAAGCTTTCTTT
NA	TRBV7-2	NA	TRBJ1-1	CASSPLPPNTEAFF	TGTGCCAGCAGCCCCCTTCCCCCGAACACTGAAGCTTTCTTT
NA	TRBV18	NA	TRBJ2-2	CASSPVLNMGTGELFF	TGTGCCAGCTCACCGGTACTTAACATGGGGACCGGGGAGCTGTTTTTT
TRBD1	TRBV5-1	NA	TRBJ2-1	CASSLARQGSSYNEQFF	TGCGCCAGCAGCTTGGCCAGACAGGGGAGCTCCTACAATGAGCAGTTCTTC
TRBD1	TRBV7-6	NA	TRBJ2-5	CASSFRGREETQYF	TGTGCCAGCAGCTTCAGGGGGCGCGAGGAGACCCAGTACTTC
NA	TRBV5-4	NA	TRBJ1-6	CASSLPTGNNSPLHF	TGTGCCAGCAGCCTACCGACGGGGAATAATTCACCCCTCCACTTT
NA	TRBV5-1	few	TRBJ2-7	CASSMSGDSYEQYF	TGCGCCAGCAGCATGTCAGGGGACTCCTACGAGCAGTACTTC
TRBD1	TRBV7-9	NA	TRBJ2-7	CASSSLRQGFYEQYF	TGTGCCAGCAGCTCCCTAAGACAGGGGTTTTACGAGCAGTACTTC
NA	TRBV30	NA	TRBJ1-6	CAWSGGEIYNSPLHF	TGTGCCTGGAGTGGGGGAGAGATCTATAATTCACCCCTCCACTTT
NA	TRBV27	NA	TRBJ2-7	CASSPQGRPYSYEQYF	TGTGCCAGCAGTCCACAGGGACGGCCGTATAGCTACGAGCAGTACTTC
TRBD2	TRBV30	NA	TRBJ2-7	CAWTIAGGTYEQYF	TGTGCCTGGACAATAGCGGGAGGTACCTACGAGCAGTACTTC
NA	TRBV11-2	NA	TRBJ1-1	CASSLELGTEAFF	TGTGCCAGCAGCTTAGAACTGGGAACTGAAGCTTTCTTT
NA	TRBV30	NA	TRBJ1-1	CAWAGTQAFF	TGTGCCTGGGCCGGGACCCAAGCTTTCTTT
NA	TRBV7-2	NA	TRBJ2-1	CASSLGLGPYNEQFF	TGTGCCAGCAGCTTAGGCTTGGGGCCCTACAATGAGCAGTTCTTC
NA	TRBV6-5	NA	TRBJ2-7	CASRNAAGTIYEQYF	TGTGCCAGCAGAAACGCGGCGGGAACAATTTACGAGCAGTACTTC
NA	TRBV7-7	NA	TRBJ2-5	CASSSQGETQYF	TGTGCTAGCAGCTCACAGGGTGAGACCCAGTACTTC
TRBD1	TRBV5-4	NA	TRBJ2-3	CASSSGQGARDTQYF	TGTGCCAGCAGCTCGGGACAGGGGGCGAGAGATACGCAGTATTTT
NA	TRBV21-1	NA	TRBJ1-4	CARCTEKLFF	TGTGCCAGATGTACTGAAAAACTGTTTTTT
NA	TRBV18	NA	TRBJ2-7	CASSHASTDEQYF	TGTGCCAGCTCTCATGCATCGACAGACGAGCAGTACTTC
TRBD1	TRBV7-2	NA	TRBJ1-2	CASSATGALNYGYTF	TGTGCCAGCAGCGCCACAGGGGCCTTAAACTATGGCTACACCTTC
NA	TRBV30	few	TRBJ1-1	CAWGEKGAFF	TGTGCCTGGGGGGAAAAGGGAGCTTTCTTT
NA	TRBV20-1	NA	TRBJ1-3	CSAWKDEEIFF	TGCAGTGCTTGGAAGGACGAGGAGATTTTTTTT
NA	TRBV30	NA	TRBJ2-7	CAWSRAGVGNEQYF	TGTGCCTGGAGCCGGGCAGGGGTAGGGAACGAGCAGTACTTC
NA	TRBV10-3	NA	TRBJ2-1	CAISDLTLGPSEQFF	TGTGCCATCAGTGACTTGACACTTGGACCCTCCGAGCAGTTCTTC
NA	TRBV6-4	NA	TRBJ2-1	CASSPQGDGTYNEQFF	TGTGCCAGCAGTCCTCAGGGTGACGGGACCTACAATGAGCAGTTCTTC
NA	TRBV18	NA	TRBJ2-7	CASSRTVSLTYEQYF	TGTGCCAGCTCACGGACAGTCTCTCTTACCTACGAGCAGTACTTC
TRBD1	TRBV19	NA	TRBJ2-6	CASSKRTGEGSGANVLTF	TGTGCCAGTAGTAAGAGGACAGGGGAAGGCTCTGGGGCCAACGTCCTGACTTTC
NA	TRBV7-2	once	TRBJ1-6	CASSLDSYNSPLHF	TGTGCCAGCAGCTTAGACTCCTATAATTCACCCCTCCACTTT
NA	TRBV7-3	NA	TRBJ1-2	CASSLTSNYGYTF	TGTGCCAGCAGCTTAACGTCTAACTATGGCTACACCTTC
NA	TRBV11-2	NA	TRBJ2-7	CASSKNYEQYF	TGTGCCAGCAGCAAAAACTACGAGCAGTACTTC
TRBD1	TRBV6-1	NA	TRBJ2-5	CASSEATGGWETQYF	TGTGCCAGCAGTGAAGCTACAGGGGGCTGGGAGACCCAGTACTTC
NA	TRBV19	once	TRBJ2-5	CASSIPGYAKETQYF	TGTGCCAGTAGTATTCCCGGCTACGCTAAAGAGACCCAGTACTTC
NA	TRBV2	NA	TRBJ2-7	CASSAIPYEQYF	TGTGCCAGCAGTGCTATCCCGTACGAGCAGTACTTC
NA	TRBV21-1	NA	TRBJ2-7	CASSKDIISYEQYF	TGTGCCAGCAGCAAGGACATAATCTCCTACGAGCAGTACTTC